Given below is one T cell receptor (beta chain) in context. Its recognized antigen is unknown. No base quality information exists; no much larger clone differs at one position. TCRbeta CDR3 regions were amplified from genomic DNA using the immunoSEQ Assay, a bias-controlled multiplex PCR. On the study's bioinformatics: The number of nucleated cells in each sample was estimated by amplification of reference gene primers within the assay. To quantify the absolute abundance of each unique TCRbeta CDR3 rearrangement, sequence reads were collapsed and filtered. For each sample, productive Simpson clonality was calculated as the square root of Simpson's diversity index across productive rearrangements. Imported from immuneACCESS, the table was reduced by TCRdb to in-frame sequences with V and J called. These copies leave out some clones; in studies compared against another copy, an unresolved V gene accounts for under half, and the cause of the remainder is not known. V, J and clone size reflect that table, while D and trimming were determined from the DNA. A total of some 100,000 clones appear in this sample, 84% of them only once. 7% to 9% of the sample rests with the top ten.

The data are from a study of blood T cell repertoires in COVID-19 (dated by TCRdb to about 2020). Study-level background: Samples covering the acute and convalescent phases of COVID-19 were provided by collaborators in the United States, Italy and Spain. The material from the prospective study consisted of cDNA or gDNA derived from T cells, B-cell-depleted T cells, or PBMCs. The dataset comprised deeply sampled blood TCRbeta repertoires from subjects exposed to, actively infected with, or recovered from COVID-19. A freely available public database, intended as a resource for researchers studying the immune response to SARS-CoV-2, is where the repertoires were released. The samples were drawn from the first 160 participants of the ongoing ImmuneRACE study and from 950 to 1,500 subjects provided by 6 global collaborators. Sample metadata almost always included a de-identified subject ID, COVID-19 status, age in years and sex. Where available, HLA class I and class II types were taken from metadata supplied by the sample provider and were not determined by assay-based typing.

Trimming takes 8 bases from V and 6 bases from J, and the germline ends sit 24 bases apart. CDR1 and CDR2 are read off the germline V gene as SNHLY and FYNNEI. Counted from cysteine to phenylalanine, this CDR3 has 16 amino acids. This entry keeps only the CDR3 DNA: 48 bases, framed from base 1. Overall study results and their limits: Clinical and demographic metadata were provided uncurated, with the amount varying by source and participant.

Each collaborating institution followed its own protocols to collect whole blood in K2EDTA tubes. Collaborator samples were shipped for TCRbeta analysis as frozen whole blood, isolated PBMCs, or DNA extracted from either sample type. The V and J segments used are TRBV2 and TRBJ2-3; TRBD2 is perhaps the D gene, given 7 matching bases. This clonotype was sampled from a woman of 80 years or more with active or convalescent COVID-19. Material for sequencing was peripheral blood. The DNA reads TGTGCCAGCCGCAGAACGGGGGGCTTTCGTTCGGATACGCAGTATTTT. Translated, it gives CASRRTGGFRSDTQYF.